This TCR beta chain appears in the sequencing data of a study of naive and memory T cell subsets (dated by TCRdb to about 2017). Turning to the overall study: The study applied an open-source, UMI-based TCR alpha and beta sequencing pipeline to sorted naive and memory peripheral blood T cell subsets. IgG serology results and the functional CMV T cell responses were in complete agreement. RNA was DNase-treated and reverse transcribed with TCR constant-region primers, mostly using SuperScript III. Here is what the overall study found, with its caveats: Naive repertoires, especially CD8, contained a few larger clonotypes, possibly memory cells re-expressing CD45RA. The repertoire findings for the naive and memory subsets could not be validated, as no ground truth was available. A power law was followed by TCR abundance, with an exponent that differed between naive and memory subsets but was consistent across the three individuals. RNA-based TCR counts may be affected by expression changes linked to T cell activation and differentiation. In both CD4 and CD8 cells, going from naive through CM, EM and EMRA, the Gini index went up while Shannon and inverse Simpson diversity went down. After error correction, only a single occurrence was seen for over 95% of naive TCR sequences, so much steeper abundance distributions were produced than in memory subsets. Each clonotype was defined as a single alpha or beta chain sequence rather than as a paired alpha/beta receptor.

The CDR3 covers 14 residues, taking in both the cysteine and the phenylalanine. Here the CDR3 DNA is all that survives: 42 bases in frame from base 1. The germline V gene (reference sequence) gives CDR1 as LGHDT and CDR2 as YNNKEL. Relative to germline, V is 4 bases shorter and J is 8 bases shorter, with 15 bases between their ends. To note about this clonotype: No antigen is known for it. No base-level quality is on record; no much larger clone is a single base apart.

From the second PCR step onward, the TCR alpha chain libraries and the TCR beta chain libraries were amplified separately. CMV status of each donor was established by measuring IFNgamma production from CD4+ T cells after fresh PBMCs were stimulated overnight with CMV viral lysate. CD4 T cells were positively selected with Miltenyi beads, followed by positive selection of CD8 T cells from the CD4-negative fraction. Cells stained for CD3, CD4, CD8, CD45RA, CD27 and a live/dead dye were sorted on a BD Aria II into four subsets by CD45RA and CD27. Three healthy volunteers provided blood, and each donor's sample was split into CD4 and CD8 T cells and then further divided into four differentiation subsets. Approximately 120 ml of peripheral blood was drawn per donor, and PBMC were isolated by Ficoll-Paque PLUS density-gradient centrifugation. Sorted cells were lysed in RLT buffer, after which RNA was extracted using a Qiagen RNeasy kit and stored at -80 degrees C.

Libraries were made using UMI-ligation and nested PCR. To cover both TRBC1 and TRBC2, the beta constant-region primer consisted of an equimolar mix of two oligonucleotides. The ligated cDNA went through four rounds of PCR with nested alpha and beta constant-region primers together with the SP2 primer. T4 RNA ligase 1 ligated a single-stranded oligonucleotide carrying the SP2 primer and a 12-nucleotide UMI to the cDNA 3' end. The ligation reaction was kept at 16 degrees C for 20-24 hours. To avoid over-amplification, PCR2 was usually performed as a SYBR Green qPCR and halted once a predetermined threshold was reached. Agencourt AMPure XP magnetic beads were used for all purifications after the first. Library amounts were measured by Qubit and library quality was assessed on a TapeStation, where the main peak was expected at around 650 bp. Pooled libraries were sequenced on an Illumina MiSeq using v2 2x251 paired-end kits, and typically roughly 1-2.2 million reads were obtained per sample. Each sample library was pooled at roughly 4.4 nM, and about 4.5-7% PhiX was included to improve cluster recognition. The study's own analysis went as follows. V and J genes were assigned to Demultiplexor-processed FASTQ reads by Decombinator through tag matching, with a single base-pair mismatch being allowed. By using UMIs, Collapsinator corrected both sequencing errors and the frequency errors caused by PCR heterogeneity. CDR3Translator translated TCRs and extracted CDR3s from the conserved cysteine to the FGXG phenylalanine, flagging non-productive sequences. Repertoires were subsampled to equal numbers of UMI-defined TCRs before Gini, Shannon entropy and inverse Simpson indices were calculated. Clonotype abundance distributions were fitted to a power law by maximum likelihood within the linear range. When run on a single naive CD8 sample, MIGEC and the pipeline yielded similar UMI counts, similar unique TCR numbers and similar clonal distributions. One analysis removed from the naive repertoire any naive TCRs that were also found in any memory subset from the same donor. A set of under 8,500 CMV-associated CDR3 sequences, compiled from VDJdb and a published dataset, was used to search the repertoires. TCRdb's own reprocessing of the public reads used fastp at Q25 and MiXCR and kept productive beta chains. Entries that share a CDR3 protein sequence are merged under the most common genes and DNA. The V and J calls were determined by TCRdb, not by the authors. The sample table shows over 130,000 distinct CDR3 sequences, and around 21% are seen once. The ten biggest clones cover roughly 0.6% of the sample.

This TCR derives from a human donor in good health. Sequenced material: naive CD8+ T cells from blood. The cell subset or site label for this specimen denotes: naive T cells, CD45RA high CD27+. The rearrangement joined TRBV3-1 to TRBJ2-1, with a weak D call of TRBD2 (6 bases match). The DNA sequence is TGTGCCAGCAGCCTAGATGGAGGGGATGATGAGCAGTTCTTC. It codes for CASSLDGGDDEQFF.